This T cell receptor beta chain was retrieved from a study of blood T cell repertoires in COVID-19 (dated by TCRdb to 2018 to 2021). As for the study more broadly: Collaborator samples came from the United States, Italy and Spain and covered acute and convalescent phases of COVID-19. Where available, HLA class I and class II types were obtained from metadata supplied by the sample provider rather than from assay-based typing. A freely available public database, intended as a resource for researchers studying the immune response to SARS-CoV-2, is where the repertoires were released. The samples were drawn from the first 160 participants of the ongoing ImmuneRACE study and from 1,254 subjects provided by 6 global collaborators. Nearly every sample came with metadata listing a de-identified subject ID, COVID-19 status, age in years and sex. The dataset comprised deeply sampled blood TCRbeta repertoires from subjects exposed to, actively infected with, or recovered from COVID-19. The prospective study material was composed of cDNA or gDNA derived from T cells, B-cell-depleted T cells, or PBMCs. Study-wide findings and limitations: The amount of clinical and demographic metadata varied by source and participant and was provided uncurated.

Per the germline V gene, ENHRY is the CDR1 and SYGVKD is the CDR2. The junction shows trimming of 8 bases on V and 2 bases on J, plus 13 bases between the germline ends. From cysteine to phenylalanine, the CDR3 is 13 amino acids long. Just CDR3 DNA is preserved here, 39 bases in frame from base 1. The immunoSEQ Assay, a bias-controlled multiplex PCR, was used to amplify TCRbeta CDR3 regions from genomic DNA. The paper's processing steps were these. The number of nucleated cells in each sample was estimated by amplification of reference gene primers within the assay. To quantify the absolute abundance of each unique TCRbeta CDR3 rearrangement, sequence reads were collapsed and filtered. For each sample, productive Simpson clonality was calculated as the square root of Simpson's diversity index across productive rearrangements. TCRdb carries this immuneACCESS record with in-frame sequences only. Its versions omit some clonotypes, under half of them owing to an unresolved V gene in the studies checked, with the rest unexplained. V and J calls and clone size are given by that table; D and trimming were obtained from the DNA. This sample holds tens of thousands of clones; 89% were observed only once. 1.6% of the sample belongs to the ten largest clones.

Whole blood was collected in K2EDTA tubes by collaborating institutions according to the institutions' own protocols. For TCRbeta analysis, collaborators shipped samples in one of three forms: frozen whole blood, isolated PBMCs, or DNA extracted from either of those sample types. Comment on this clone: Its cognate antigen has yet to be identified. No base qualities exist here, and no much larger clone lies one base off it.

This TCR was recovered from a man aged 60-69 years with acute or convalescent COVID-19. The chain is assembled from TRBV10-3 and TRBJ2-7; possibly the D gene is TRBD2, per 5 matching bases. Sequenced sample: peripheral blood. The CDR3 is CAIGVGVAYEQYF. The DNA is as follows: TGTGCCATCGGTGTCGGGGTTGCCTACGAGCAGTACTTC.